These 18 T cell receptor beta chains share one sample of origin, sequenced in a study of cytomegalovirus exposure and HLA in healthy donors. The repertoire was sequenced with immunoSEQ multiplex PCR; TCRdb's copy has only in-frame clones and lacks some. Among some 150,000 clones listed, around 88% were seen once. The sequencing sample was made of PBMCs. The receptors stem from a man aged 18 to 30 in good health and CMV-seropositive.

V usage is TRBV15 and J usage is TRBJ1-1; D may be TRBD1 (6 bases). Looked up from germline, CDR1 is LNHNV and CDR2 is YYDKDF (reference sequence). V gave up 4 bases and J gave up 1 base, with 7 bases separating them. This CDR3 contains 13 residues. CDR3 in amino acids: CATSTQGNTEAFF. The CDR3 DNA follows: TGTGCCACCAGCACACAGGGGAACACTGAAGCTTTCTTT.

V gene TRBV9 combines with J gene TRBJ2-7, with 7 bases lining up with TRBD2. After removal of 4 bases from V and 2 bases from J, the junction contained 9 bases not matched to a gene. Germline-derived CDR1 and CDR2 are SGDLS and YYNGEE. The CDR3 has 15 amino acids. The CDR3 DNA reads TGTGCCAGCAGCCTCGGACTAGACTACCCCTACGAGCAGTACTTC. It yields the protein CASSLGLDYPYEQYF. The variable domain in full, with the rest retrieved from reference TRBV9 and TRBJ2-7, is DSGVTQTPKHLITATGQRVTLRCSPRSGDLSVYWYQQSLDQGLQFLIQYYNGEERAKGNILERFSAQQFPDLHSELNLSSLELGDSALYFCASSLGLDYPYEQYFGPGTRLTVT.

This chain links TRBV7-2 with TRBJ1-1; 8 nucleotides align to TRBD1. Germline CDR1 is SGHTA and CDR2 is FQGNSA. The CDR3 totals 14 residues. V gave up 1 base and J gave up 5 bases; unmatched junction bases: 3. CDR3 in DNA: TGTGCCAGCAGCTTAGGGGACAGGCCTACTGAAGCTTTCTTT. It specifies CASSLGDRPTEAFF.

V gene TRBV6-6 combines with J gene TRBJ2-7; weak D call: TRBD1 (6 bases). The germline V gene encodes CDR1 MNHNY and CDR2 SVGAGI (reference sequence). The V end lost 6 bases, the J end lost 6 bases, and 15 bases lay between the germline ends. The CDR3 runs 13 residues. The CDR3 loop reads CASSLQGYGEQYF. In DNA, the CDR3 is TGTGCCAGCAGCTTACAGGGTTATGGCGAGCAGTACTTC.

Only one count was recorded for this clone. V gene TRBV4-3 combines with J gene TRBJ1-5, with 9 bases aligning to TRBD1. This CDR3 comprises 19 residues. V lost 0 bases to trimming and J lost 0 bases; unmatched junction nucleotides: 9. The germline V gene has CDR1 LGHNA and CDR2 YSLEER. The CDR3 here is CASSQDRGTGPYSNQPQHF. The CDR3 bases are TGCGCCAGCAGCCAAGATCGGGGGACAGGGCCATATAGCAATCAGCCCCAGCATTTT.

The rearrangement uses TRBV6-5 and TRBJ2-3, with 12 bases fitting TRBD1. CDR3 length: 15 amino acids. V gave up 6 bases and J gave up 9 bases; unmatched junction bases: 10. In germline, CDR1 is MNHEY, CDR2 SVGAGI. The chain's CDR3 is CASSYPGQGAKTQYF. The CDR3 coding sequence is TGTGCCAGCAGCTACCCGGGACAGGGGGCGAAGACGCAGTATTTT.

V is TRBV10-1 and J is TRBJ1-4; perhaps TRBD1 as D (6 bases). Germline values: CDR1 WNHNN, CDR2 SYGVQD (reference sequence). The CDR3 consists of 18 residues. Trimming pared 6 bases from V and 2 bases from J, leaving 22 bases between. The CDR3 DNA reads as TGCGCCAGCAGCAGAGGGTGGGGGCGGTTGAGGACTAATGAAAAACTGTTTTTT. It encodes CASSRGWGRLRTNEKLFF.

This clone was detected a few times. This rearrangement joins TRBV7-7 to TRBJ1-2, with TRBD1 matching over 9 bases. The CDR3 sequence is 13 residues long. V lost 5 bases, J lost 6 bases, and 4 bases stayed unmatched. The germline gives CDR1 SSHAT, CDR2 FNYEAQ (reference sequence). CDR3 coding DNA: TGTGCCAGCAGCCCAAGGACAGGGGATGGCTACACCTTC. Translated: CASSPRTGDGYTF.

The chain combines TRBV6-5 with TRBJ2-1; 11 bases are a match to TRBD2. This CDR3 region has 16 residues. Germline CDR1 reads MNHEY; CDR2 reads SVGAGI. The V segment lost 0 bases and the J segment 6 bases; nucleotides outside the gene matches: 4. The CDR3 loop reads CASSYSRLAGLNEQFF. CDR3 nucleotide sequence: TGTGCCAGCAGTTACTCGAGACTAGCGGGACTCAATGAGCAGTTCTTC.

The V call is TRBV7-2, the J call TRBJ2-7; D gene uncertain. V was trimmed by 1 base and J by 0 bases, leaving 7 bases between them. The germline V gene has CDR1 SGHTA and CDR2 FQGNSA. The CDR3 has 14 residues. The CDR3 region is CASSLGSSSYEQYF. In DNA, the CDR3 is TGTGCCAGCAGCTTAGGGTCTAGCTCCTACGAGCAGTACTTC. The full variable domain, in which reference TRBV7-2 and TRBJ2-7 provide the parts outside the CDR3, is GAGVSQSPSNKVTEKGKDVELRCDPISGHTALYWYRQSLGQGLEFLIYFQGNSAPDKSGLPSDRFSAERTGGSVSTLTIQRTQQEDSAVYLCASSLGSSSYEQYFGPGTRLTVT.

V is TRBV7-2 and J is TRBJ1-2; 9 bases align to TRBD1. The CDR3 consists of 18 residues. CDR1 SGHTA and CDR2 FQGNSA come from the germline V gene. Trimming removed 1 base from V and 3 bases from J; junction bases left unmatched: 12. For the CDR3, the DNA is TGTGCCAGCAGCTTAGTCTCTACAGGGGGCGCTGGGGACTATGGCTACACCTTC. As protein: CASSLVSTGGAGDYGYTF.

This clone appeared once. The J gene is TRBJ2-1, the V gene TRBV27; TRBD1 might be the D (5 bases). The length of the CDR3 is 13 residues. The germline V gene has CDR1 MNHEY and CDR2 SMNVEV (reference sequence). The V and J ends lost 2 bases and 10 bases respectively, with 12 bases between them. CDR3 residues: CASSLLQGPEQFF. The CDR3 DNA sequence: TGTGCCAGCAGTTTACTTCAGGGTCCCGAGCAGTTCTTC.

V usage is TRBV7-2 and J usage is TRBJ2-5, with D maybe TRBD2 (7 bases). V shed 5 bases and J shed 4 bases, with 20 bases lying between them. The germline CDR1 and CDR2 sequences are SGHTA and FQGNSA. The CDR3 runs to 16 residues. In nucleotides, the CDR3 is TGTGCCAGCAGCCCGGTGGGGTGGGGGGGCAGAGAGACCCAGTACTTC. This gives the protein CASSPVGWGGRETQYF.

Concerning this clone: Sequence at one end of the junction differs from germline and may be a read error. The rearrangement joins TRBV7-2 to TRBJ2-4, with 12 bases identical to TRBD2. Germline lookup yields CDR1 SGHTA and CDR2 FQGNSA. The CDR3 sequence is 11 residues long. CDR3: CASTLAGGTFF. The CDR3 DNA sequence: TGTGCCAGCACCCTAGCGGGGGGGACCTTCTTC.

CDR3 DNA: TGTGCCAGCGAGACCCCAGGGAGGGACACTGAAGCTTTCTTT. This sequence encodes CASETPGRDTEAFF. This chain uses TRBV6-5 with TRBJ1-1, with TRBD1 as a possible D gene (5 bases). The CDR3 totals 14 residues. Trimming took 8 bases from V and 3 from J, leaving 16 bases between them. The germline CDR1 and CDR2 sequences are MNHEY and SVGAGI.

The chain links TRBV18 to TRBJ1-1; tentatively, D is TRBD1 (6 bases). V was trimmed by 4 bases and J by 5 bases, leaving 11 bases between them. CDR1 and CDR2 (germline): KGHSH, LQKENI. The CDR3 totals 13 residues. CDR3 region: CASSQAGDTEAFF. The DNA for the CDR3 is TGTGCCAGCTCACAAGCAGGGGATACTGAAGCTTTCTTT.

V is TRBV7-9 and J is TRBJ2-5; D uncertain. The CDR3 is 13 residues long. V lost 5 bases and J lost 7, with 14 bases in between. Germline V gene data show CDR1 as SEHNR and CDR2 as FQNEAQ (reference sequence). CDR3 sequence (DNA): TGTGCCAGCAGCCAACTATCAATCGGGACCCAGTACTTC. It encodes CASSQLSIGTQYF. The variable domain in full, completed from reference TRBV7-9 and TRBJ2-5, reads DTGVSQNPRHKITKRGQNVTFRCDPISEHNRLYWYRQTLGQGPEFLTYFQNEAQLEKSRLLSDRFSAERPKGSFSTLEIQRTEQGDSAMYLCASSQLSIGTQYFGPGTRLLVL.

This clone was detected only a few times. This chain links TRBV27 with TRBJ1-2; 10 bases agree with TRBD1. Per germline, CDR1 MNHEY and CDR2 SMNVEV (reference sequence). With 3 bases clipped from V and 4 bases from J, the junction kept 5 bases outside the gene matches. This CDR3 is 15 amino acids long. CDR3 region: CASSFGDRGLYGYTF. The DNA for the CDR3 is TGTGCCAGCAGTTTTGGGGACAGGGGACTCTATGGCTACACCTTC.